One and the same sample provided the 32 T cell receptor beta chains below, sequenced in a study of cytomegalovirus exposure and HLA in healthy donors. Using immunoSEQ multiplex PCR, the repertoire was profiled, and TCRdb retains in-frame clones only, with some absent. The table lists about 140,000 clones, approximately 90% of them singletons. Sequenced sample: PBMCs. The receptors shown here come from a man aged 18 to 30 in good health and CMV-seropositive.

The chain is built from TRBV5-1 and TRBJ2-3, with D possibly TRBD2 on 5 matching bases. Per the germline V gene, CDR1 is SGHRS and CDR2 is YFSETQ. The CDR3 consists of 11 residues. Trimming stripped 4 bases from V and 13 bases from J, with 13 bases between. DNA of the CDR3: TGCGCCAGCAGCCTCGGACTGGAGAAGTATTTT. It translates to CASSLGLEKYF.

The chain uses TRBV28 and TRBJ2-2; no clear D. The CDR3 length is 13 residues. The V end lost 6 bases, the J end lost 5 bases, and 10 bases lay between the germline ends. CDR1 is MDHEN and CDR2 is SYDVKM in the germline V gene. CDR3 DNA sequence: TGTGCCAGCAGCTCTGTCCTTACCGGGGAGCTGTTTTTT. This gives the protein CASSSVLTGELFF.

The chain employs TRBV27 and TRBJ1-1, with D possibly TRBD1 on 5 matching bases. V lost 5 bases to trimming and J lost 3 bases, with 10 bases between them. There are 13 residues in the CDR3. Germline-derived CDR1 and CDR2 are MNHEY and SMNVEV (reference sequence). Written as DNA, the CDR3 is TGTGCCAGCAGTCCCCAGGGCCACACTGAAGCTTTCTTT. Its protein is CASSPQGHTEAFF.

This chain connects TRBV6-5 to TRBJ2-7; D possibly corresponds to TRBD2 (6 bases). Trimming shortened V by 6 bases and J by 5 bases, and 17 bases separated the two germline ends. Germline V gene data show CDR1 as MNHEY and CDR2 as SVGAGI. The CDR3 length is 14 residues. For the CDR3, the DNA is TGTGCCAGCAGAGGCGGGACCCAAGTAAACGAGCAGTACTTC. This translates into CASRGGTQVNEQYF.

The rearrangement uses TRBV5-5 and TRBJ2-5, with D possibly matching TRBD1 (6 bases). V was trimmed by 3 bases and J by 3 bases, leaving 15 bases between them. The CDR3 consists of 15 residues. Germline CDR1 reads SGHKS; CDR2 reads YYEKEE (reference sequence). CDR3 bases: TGTGCCAGCAGCTCCGACCGGGACACCAAAGAGACCCAGTACTTC. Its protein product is CASSSDRDTKETQYF.

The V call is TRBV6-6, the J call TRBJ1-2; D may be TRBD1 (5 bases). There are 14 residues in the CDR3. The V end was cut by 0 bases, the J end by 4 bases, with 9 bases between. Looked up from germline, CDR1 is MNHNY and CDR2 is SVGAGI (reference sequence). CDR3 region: CASSYSDGGYGYTF. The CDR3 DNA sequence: TGTGCCAGCAGTTACTCGGACGGGGGCTATGGCTACACCTTC.

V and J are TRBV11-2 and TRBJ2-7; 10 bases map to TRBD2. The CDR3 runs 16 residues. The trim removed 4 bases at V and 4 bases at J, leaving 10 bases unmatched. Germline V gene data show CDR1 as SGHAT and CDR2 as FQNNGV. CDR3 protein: CASSSPTGLAIYEQYF. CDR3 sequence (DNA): TGTGCCAGCAGCTCGCCGACGGGACTAGCGATATACGAGCAGTACTTC.

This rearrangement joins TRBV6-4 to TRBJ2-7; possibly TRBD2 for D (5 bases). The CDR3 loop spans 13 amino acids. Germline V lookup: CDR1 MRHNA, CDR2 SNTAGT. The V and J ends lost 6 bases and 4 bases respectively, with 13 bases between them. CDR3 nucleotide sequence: TGTGCCAGCAGCGTAGCCCCGGGGTACGAGCAGTACTTC. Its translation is CASSVAPGYEQYF.

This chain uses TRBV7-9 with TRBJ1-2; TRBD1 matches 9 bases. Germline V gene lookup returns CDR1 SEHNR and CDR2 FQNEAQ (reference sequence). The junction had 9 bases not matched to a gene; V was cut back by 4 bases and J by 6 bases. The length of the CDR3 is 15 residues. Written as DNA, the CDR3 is TGTGCCAGCAGCTCCTGGGACAGGGTAGGAGATGGCTACACCTTC. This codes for CASSSWDRVGDGYTF.

The DNA for the CDR3 is TGTGCCAGTAGTATTCCAGGGTTACTAGCGGGGGGGCGGAACATTCAGTACTTC. Its protein product is CASSIPGLLAGGRNIQYF. V gene TRBV19 combines with J gene TRBJ2-4; 13 bases align to TRBD2. V shed 3 bases, J shed 7 bases, and the junction held 12 bases outside the gene matches. From germline, CDR1 is LNHDA and CDR2 SQIVND (reference sequence). This CDR3 has 18 residues. Full variable domain (remainder filled in from reference TRBV19 and TRBJ2-4): DGGITQSPKYLFRKEGQNVTLSCEQNLNHDAMYWYRQDPGQGLRLIYYSQIVNDFQKGDIAEGYSVSREKKESFPLTVTSAQKNPTAFYLCASSIPGLLAGGRNIQYFGAGTRLSVL.

CDR3 DNA: TGTGCCAGCACTCTAAGCCATCCTGGAGGCACTGAAGCTTTCTTT. Encoded protein: CASTLSHPGGTEAFF. V usage is TRBV6-5 and J usage is TRBJ1-1; D call uncertain. This CDR3 is 15 amino acids long. Trimming shortened V by 7 bases and J by 4 bases, and 19 bases separated the two germline ends. The germline V gene encodes CDR1 MNHEY and CDR2 SVGAGI.

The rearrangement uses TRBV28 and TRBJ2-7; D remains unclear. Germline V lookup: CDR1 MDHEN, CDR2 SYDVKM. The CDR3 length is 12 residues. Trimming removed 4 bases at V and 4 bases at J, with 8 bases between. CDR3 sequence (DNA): TGTGCCAGCAGTTCCGGCGGTTACGAGCAGTACTTC. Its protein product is CASSSGGYEQYF. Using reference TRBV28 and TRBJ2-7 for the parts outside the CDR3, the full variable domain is DVKVTQSSRYLVKRTGEKVFLECVQDMDHENMFWYRQDPGLGLRLIYFSYDVKMKEKGDIPEGYSVSREKKERFSLILESASTNQTSMYLCASSSGGYEQYFGPGTRLTVT.

CDR3 coding DNA: TGTGCCAGCAGCGCAGGGGACGCGGGAGTCACCATATATTTT. It codes for CASSAGDAGVTIYF. V is TRBV9 and J is TRBJ1-3, with D tentatively TRBD1 (6 bases). Germline V lookup: CDR1 SGDLS, CDR2 YYNGEE. With 3 bases removed from V and 9 bases from J, the gap between germline ends came to 16 bases. The CDR3 totals 14 residues.

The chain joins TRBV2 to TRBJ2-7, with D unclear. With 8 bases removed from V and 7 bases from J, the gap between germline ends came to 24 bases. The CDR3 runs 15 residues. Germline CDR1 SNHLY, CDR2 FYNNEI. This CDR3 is CASQNTFGSPPEQYF. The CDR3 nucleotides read TGTGCCAGCCAGAATACCTTCGGGTCCCCCCCTGAGCAGTACTTC. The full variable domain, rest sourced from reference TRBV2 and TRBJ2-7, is EPEVTQTPSHQVTQMGQEVILRCVPISNHLYFYWYRQILGQKVEFLVSFYNNEISEKSEIFDDQFSVERPDGSNFTLKIRSTKLEDSAMYFCASQNTFGSPPEQYFGPGTRLTVT.

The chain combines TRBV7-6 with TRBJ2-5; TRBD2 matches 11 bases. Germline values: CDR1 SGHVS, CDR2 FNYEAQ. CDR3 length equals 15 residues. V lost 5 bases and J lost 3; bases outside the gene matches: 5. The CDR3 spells CASSPGLAEKETQYF. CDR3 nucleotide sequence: TGTGCCAGCAGCCCGGGACTAGCGGAAAAAGAGACCCAGTACTTC.

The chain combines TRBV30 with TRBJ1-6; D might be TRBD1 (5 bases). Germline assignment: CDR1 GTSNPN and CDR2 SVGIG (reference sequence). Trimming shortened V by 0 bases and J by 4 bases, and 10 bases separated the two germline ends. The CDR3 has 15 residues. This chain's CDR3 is CAWSVPGGYNSPLHF. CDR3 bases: TGTGCCTGGAGTGTACCCGGGGGGTATAATTCACCCCTCCACTTT.

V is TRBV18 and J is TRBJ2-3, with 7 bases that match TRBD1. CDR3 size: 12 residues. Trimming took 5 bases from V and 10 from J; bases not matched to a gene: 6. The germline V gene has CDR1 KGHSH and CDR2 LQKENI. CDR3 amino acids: CASSDRQGAQYF. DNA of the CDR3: TGTGCCAGCTCAGACAGACAGGGTGCGCAGTATTTT.

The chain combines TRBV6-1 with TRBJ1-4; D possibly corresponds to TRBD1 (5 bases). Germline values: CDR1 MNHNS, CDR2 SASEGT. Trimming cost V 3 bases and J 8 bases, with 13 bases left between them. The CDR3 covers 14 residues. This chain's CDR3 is CASSDPGKREKLFF. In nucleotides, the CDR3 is TGTGCCAGCAGTGACCCAGGGAAGCGAGAAAAACTGTTTTTT.

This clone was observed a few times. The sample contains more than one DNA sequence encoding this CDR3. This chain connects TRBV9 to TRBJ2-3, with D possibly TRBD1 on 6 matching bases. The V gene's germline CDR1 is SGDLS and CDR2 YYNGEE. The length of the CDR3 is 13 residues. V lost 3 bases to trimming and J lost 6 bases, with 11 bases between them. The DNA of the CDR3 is TGTGCCAGCAGCGACTACAGGGAGGATACGCAGTATTTT. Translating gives CASSDYREDTQYF. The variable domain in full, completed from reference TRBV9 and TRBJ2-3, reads DSGVTQTPKHLITATGQRVTLRCSPRSGDLSVYWYQQSLDQGLQFLIQYYNGEERAKGNILERFSAQQFPDLHSELNLSSLELGDSALYFCASSDYREDTQYFGPGTRLTVL.

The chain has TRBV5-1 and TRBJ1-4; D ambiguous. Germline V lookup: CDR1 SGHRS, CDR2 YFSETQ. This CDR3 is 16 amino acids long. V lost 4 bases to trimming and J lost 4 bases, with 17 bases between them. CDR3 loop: CASSPRGPHLNEKLFF. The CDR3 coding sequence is TGCGCCAGCAGCCCCCGCGGGCCCCACCTTAATGAAAAACTGTTTTTT.

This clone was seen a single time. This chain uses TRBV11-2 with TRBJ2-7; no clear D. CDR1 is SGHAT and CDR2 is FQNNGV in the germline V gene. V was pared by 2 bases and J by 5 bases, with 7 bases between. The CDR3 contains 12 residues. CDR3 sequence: CASSLLPDEQYF. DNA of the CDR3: TGTGCCAGCAGCTTACTACCGGACGAGCAGTACTTC.

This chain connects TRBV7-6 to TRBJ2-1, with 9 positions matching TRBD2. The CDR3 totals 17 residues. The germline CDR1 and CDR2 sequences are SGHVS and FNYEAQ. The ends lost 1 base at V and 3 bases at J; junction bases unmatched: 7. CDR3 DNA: TGTGCCAGCAGCTTAGGTGCTAGCGGGACATTCTACAATGAGCAGTTCTTC. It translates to CASSLGASGTFYNEQFF.

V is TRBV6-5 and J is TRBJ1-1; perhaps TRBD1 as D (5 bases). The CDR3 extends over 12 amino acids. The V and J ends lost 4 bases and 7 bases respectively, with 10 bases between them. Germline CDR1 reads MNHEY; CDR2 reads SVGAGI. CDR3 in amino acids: CASSLDILEAFF. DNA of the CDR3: TGTGCCAGCAGTTTGGACATCCTTGAAGCTTTCTTT.

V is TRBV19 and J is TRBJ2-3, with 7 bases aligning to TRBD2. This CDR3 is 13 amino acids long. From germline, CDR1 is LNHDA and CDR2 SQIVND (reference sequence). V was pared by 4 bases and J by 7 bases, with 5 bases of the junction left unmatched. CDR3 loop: CASSSGGGYTQYF. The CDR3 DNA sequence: TGTGCCAGTAGTAGCGGGGGAGGATATACGCAGTATTTT.

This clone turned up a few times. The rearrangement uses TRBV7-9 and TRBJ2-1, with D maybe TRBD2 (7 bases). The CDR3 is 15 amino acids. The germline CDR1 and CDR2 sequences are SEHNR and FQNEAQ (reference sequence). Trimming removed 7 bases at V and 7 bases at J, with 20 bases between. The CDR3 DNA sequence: TGTGCCAGCAACCCCTTGCGGGGGCGGGGGAATGAGCAGTTCTTC. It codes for CASNPLRGRGNEQFF.

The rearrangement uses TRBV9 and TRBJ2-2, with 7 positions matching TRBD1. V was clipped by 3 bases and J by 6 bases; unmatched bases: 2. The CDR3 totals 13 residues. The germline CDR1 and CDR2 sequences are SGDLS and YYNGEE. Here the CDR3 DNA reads TGTGCCAGCAGCGCCCAGGGGGCCGGGGAGCTGTTTTTT. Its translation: CASSAQGAGELFF.

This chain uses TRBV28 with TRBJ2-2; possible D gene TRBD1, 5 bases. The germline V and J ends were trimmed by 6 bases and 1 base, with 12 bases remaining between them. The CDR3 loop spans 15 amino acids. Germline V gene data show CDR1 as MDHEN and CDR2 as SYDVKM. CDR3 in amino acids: CASRTLGENTGELFF. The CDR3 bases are TGTGCCAGCAGGACATTAGGGGAGAACACCGGGGAGCTGTTTTTT.

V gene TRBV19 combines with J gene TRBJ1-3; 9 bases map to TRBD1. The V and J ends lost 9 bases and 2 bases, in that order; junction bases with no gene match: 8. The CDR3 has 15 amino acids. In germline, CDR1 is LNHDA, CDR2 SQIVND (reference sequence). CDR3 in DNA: TGTGCCAGCACCGACAGGGGGGTCGCTGGAAACACCATATATTTT. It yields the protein CASTDRGVAGNTIYF.

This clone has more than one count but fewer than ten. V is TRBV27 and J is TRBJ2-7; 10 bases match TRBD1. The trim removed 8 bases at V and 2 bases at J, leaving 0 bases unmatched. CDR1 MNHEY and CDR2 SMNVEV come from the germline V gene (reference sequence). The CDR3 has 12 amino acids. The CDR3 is CASGTGAYEQYF. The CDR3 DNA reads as TGTGCCAGCGGGACAGGGGCCTACGAGCAGTACTTC.

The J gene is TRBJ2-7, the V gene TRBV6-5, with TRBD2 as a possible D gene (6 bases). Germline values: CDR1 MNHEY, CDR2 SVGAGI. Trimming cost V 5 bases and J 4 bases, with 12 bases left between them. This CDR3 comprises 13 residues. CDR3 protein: CASSQGTLYEQYF. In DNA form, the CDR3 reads TGTGCCAGCAGTCAAGGGACTTTGTACGAGCAGTACTTC.

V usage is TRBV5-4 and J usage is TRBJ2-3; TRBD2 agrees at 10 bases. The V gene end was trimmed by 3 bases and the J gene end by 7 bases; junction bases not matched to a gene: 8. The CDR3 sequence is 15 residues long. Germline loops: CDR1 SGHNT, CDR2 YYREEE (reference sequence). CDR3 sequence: CASSSSGRALHTQYF. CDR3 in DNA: TGTGCCAGCAGCTCCAGCGGGAGGGCCTTACATACGCAGTATTTT.

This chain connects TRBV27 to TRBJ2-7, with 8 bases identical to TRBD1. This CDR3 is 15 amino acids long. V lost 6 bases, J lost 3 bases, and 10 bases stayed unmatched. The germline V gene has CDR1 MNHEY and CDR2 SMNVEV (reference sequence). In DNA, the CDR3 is TGTGCCAGCAGCCTTCTGACAGGGGCTTACTACGAGCAGTACTTC. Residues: CASSLLTGAYYEQYF.